Following are 10 T cell receptor beta chains from one sample sequenced in a study of blood T cell repertoires in COVID-19 (TCRdb year 2020). Library method: the immunoSEQ multiplex PCR assay. TCRdb re-hosts the immuneACCESS table, in-frame sequences only. Its copies lack some clones; in the studies checked, an unresolved V gene accounts for under half of them, and the cause for the rest is not known. Present in this sample are about 45,000 clones, 92% of which were seen just once. The top ten constitute around 12% of the sample. Specimen: peripheral blood. The receptors shown here come from a human donor in a cohort sampled during active COVID-19.

The chain links TRBV6-6 to TRBJ2-1; 7 positions agree with TRBD2. After removal of 4 bases from V and 7 bases from J, the junction contained 10 bases not matched to a gene. The CDR3 has 15 residues. The germline CDR1 and CDR2 sequences are MNHNY and SVGAGI (reference sequence). CDR3 region: CASSFQGLVGNEQFF. In DNA form, the CDR3 reads TGTGCCAGCAGTTTCCAAGGACTAGTAGGGAATGAGCAGTTCTTC.

J is TRBJ2-1 and V is TRBV12-3 or TRBV12-4; possible D gene TRBD2, 5 bases. The CDR3 has 11 residues. Deletions cut 5 bases from V and 7 bases from J, with 6 bases between. The CDR3: CASSRRNEQFF. The CDR3 coding sequence is TGTGCCAGCAGTAGGAGGAATGAGCAGTTCTTC.

This sequence joins TRBV28 and TRBJ2-7, with D unresolved. Trimming stripped 6 bases from V and 2 bases from J, with 14 bases between. CDR3 length: 14 residues. Germline CDR1 MDHEN, CDR2 SYDVKM. CDR3 in amino acids: CASSITAQPYEQYF. In DNA form, the CDR3 reads TGTGCCAGCAGCATAACCGCGCAACCCTACGAGCAGTACTTC.

This clone was seen a handful of times. The chain combines TRBV20-1 with TRBJ1-1; the match to TRBD1 covers 8 bases. V lost 3 bases and J lost 5; bases outside the gene matches: 5. Germline V gene sequence: CDR1 DFQATT, CDR2 SNEGSKA (reference sequence). CDR3 length: 13 amino acids. CDR3 loop: CSASQGAFTEAFF. CDR3 in DNA: TGCAGTGCTAGTCAGGGGGCCTTTACTGAAGCTTTCTTT.

This clone was detected only a few times. The V gene is TRBV5-1, the J gene TRBJ1-5, with D perhaps matching TRBD1 (6 bases). V shed 6 bases and J shed 3 bases, with 16 bases lying between them. This CDR3 is 15 amino acids long. Germline values: CDR1 SGHRS, CDR2 YFSETQ. The CDR3 DNA is TGCGCCAGCACAAATGGTGGGACACACAATCAGCCCCAGCATTTT. Its translation is CASTNGGTHNQPQHF.

The V call is TRBV28, the J call TRBJ2-7; 9 positions match TRBD1. V shed 4 bases, J shed 5 bases, and the junction held 9 bases outside the gene matches. The CDR3 sequence is 15 residues long. In germline, CDR1 is MDHEN, CDR2 SYDVKM. The CDR3 is CASSSGTGTFNEQYF. The DNA for the CDR3 is TGTGCCAGCAGTTCCGGGACAGGGACTTTCAACGAGCAGTACTTC.

This clone was seen only a few times. The V gene is TRBV5-4, the J gene TRBJ1-1; unclear D gene. V dropped 4 bases and J dropped 6 bases, with 10 bases sitting between them. The CDR3 extends over 12 amino acids. Germline loops: CDR1 SGHNT, CDR2 YYREEE (reference sequence). The chain's CDR3 is CASSHGGAEAFF. CDR3 bases: TGTGCCAGCAGCCATGGAGGAGCTGAAGCTTTCTTT. The complete variable domain, with remaining parts taken from reference TRBV5-4 and TRBJ1-1, reads ETGVTQSPTHLIKTRGQQVTLRCSSQSGHNTVSWYQQALGQGPQFIFQYYREEENGRGNFPPRFSGLQFPNYSSELNVNALELDDSALYLCASSHGGAEAFFGQGTRLTVV.

This sequence joins TRBV28 and TRBJ2-5; no clear D. The CDR3 is 12 amino acids. V shed 3 bases and J shed 6 bases, with 8 bases lying between them. Per germline, CDR1 MDHEN and CDR2 SYDVKM. The CDR3 region has the DNA TGTGCCAGCAGTTTTACTTATCAGACCCAGTACTTC. Residues: CASSFTYQTQYF.

The chain employs TRBV12-3 or TRBV12-4 and TRBJ2-2; D possibly corresponds to TRBD1 (6 bases). This CDR3 region has 13 residues. The V end was cut by 5 bases, the J end by 5 bases, with 9 bases between. The CDR3 sequence: CASSETGTGELFF. DNA for the CDR3: TGTGCCAGCAGTGAGACAGGAACCGGGGAGCTGTTTTTT.

This clone has a single count. The chain couples TRBV6-5 to TRBJ1-3; D gene unclear. The CDR3 is made up of 12 amino acids. Trimming took off 7 bases at V and 2 bases at J, with 6 bases between the two ends. Per the germline V gene, CDR1 is MNHEY and CDR2 is SVGAGI. Written as DNA, the CDR3 is TGTGCCAGCACCTCGGCTGGAAACACCATATATTTT. It specifies CASTSAGNTIYF.